Below, one TCR beta chain is given with its context. A previously described protocol, modified, built RNA-based TCR cDNA libraries. From the 5' RACE reads, TCRdb called clonotypes with MiXCR, one entry per CDR3 protein. The repertoire consists of 350,000 to 450,000 distinct CDR3 sequences, with 25% to 35% occurring once and the leading ten covering roughly 5.5%. The data belong to a study of identical twins' blood T cells. Looking at the study overall: Around 12 libraries, six alpha and six beta, gave approximately 50 million reads.

Germline assignment: CDR1 SQVTM and CDR2 ANQGSEA. The CDR3 is 13 residues long. V gave up 4 bases and J gave up 4 bases, with 11 bases separating them. The rearrangement uses TRBV29-1 and TRBJ2-1; D gene uncertain. Sequenced input: PBMCs. The receptor comes from a woman aged 18 to 55 in good health. The CDR3 nucleotides are TGCAGCGTTGTCGGCGAAATATACAATGAGCAGTTCTTC. Encoded protein: CSVVGEIYNEQFF.